Reported below is one TCR beta chain. Only a few counts were recorded for this clonotype. Its target antigen remains unknown. There are no base qualities to consult, and no much larger clone falls within one base. Donors were 39 systemically healthy Caucasian individuals from Russia aged roughly 6 to 100 years. Each donor gave ten milliliters of peripheral blood, drawn into EDTA-treated Vacutainer tubes. Ficoll-Paque density-gradient centrifugation was used to isolate PBMCs, with at least 6.5 million per sample. Total RNA, at least 6 micrograms per sample, was extracted from PBMCs with Trizol reagent. For every donor, an aliquot of PBMCs went through flow cytometry to measure the percentages of naive CD45RAhigh/CD27high T cells. These data come from a study of blood T cells in healthy people across ages (dated by TCRdb to between 2014 and 2017). About the full investigation: In model experiments, roughly one uniquely barcoded TCR beta cDNA molecule per two T cells was captured by template switching. Donors of different ages were randomly distributed across sequencing lanes to avoid experimental bias. Donors were grouped into four age groups: young (average roughly 16 years), middle-aged (39), aged (about 60) and long-lived (just over 80). Using the same blood draw, the study looked at two additional independent replicas of 1 million unique cDNA reads for two donors, one aged 18 to 30 and the other aged 80 or older. To track age-related changes in TCR beta repertoire diversity, the study relied on deep sequencing normalized with unique cDNA molecular identifiers. Paper-wide results and their limitations: Observed TCR beta diversity per million T cells fell roughly linearly with age, and a significant reduction was already apparent by age about 36. Because the CMV infection status of the donors was unknown, age-related changes in expanded clonotypes may potentially have been confounded. Estimates of total diversity based on one million sequenced T cells were regarded as lower bounds and as underestimates. Conclusive comparison of naive and antigen-experienced compartments was prevented by the profiling of bulk unsorted PBMCs. Compared with the aged group, the long-lived group had more naive CD4+ T cells, fewer expanded clones and increased TCR diversity, suggesting age selection. There was a strong correlation between observed TCR beta diversity and the percentage of naive T cells measured by flow cytometry.

Libraries were built with 5' RACE. Instrument on record: Illumina HiSeq 2500. A second PCR of roughly 7 to 11 cycles was performed with a sample-barcoded 5' primer and a J-beta primer mix. Each TCR beta cDNA molecule received a unique molecular identifier from a template-switch 5' adaptor carrying 12 random nucleotides. At least 3 million CDR3-containing paired-end reads were obtained from each sample. The Mint cDNA synthesis kit, primed by a TRBC-specific oligonucleotide, was used to synthesize first-strand cDNA from all RNA. Following uracil-DNA glycosylase treatment, all cDNA underwent a first 18-cycle PCR with the universal primers M1SS and BC2_uni_R. In the authors' own workflow: For normalization, 1 million high-quality reads were randomly selected from each sample, with every read carrying a distinct molecular identifier. Instead of being binned into consensus sequences, reads that shared molecular identifiers were thrown out. MiTCR, set to a Q25 quality threshold and the strictest error-elimination algorithm, was used for CDR3 identification, clonotype clustering and error correction. A nonparametric unseen species model with Euler transformation was used to estimate a lower bound on total TCR beta diversity. Through fastp at Q25 and MiXCR, TCRdb rebuilt clones from the public reads, retaining in-frame beta chains. Rows with a matching CDR3 protein are joined into one entry that keeps the most common DNA and genes. Clone size and V and J calls follow TCRdb, not the original study. The sample has roughly 1,500,000 distinct CDR3 sequences on record, 30% to 40% of them singletons. The ten largest clones capture approximately 11% of the sample.

This clonotype was sampled from a woman in her 30s in good health. The material sequenced was blood.

This receptor has the CDR3 CASSSSGIEGYGYTF. The DNA sequence is TGTGCCAGCAGTTCATCAGGGATTGAGGGCTATGGCTACACCTTC. This chain joins TRBV6-6 to TRBJ1-2; matching of 5 bases hints at TRBD1 as the D gene. CDR1 and CDR2 are drawn from the germline V gene (reference sequence): MNHNY, SVGAGI. The CDR3 sequence holds 15 residues, the cysteine and phenylalanine included. The retained sequence is limited to the CDR3, 45 bases, with the frame set at the first base. Trimming takes 4 bases from V and 4 bases from J, and the germline ends sit 16 bases apart.